The rows below give T cell receptor beta chains drawn from one sample of a study of shared clonotypes between healthy human individuals. Repertoires were generated with immunoSEQ multiplex PCR, while TCRdb's copy carries only in-frame clones and drops some. The table shows nearly 2 million clones, with around 96% occurring only once. Specimen: naive CD8+ T cells sorted from blood. Receptor source: a man aged 18 to 29 in good health. CDR3s include the opening cysteine and the closing phenylalanine or tryptophan. D genes are given only for firm matches. Rows may omit the clone size; those that give it use once, few, many or a size class.

j_gene,v_gene,d_gene,abundance,CDR3aa,CDR3nt
TRBJ1-3,TRBV27,NA,NA,CASSWGGPGNTIYF,TGTGCCAGCAGTTGGGGGGGGCCTGGAAACACCATATATTTT
TRBJ2-1,TRBV11-2,NA,NA,CASSLTYGNEQFF,TGTGCCAGCAGCCTCACCTACGGCAATGAGCAGTTCTTC
TRBJ1-2,TRBV19,NA,NA,CASSIVGETFYGYTF,TGTGCCAGTAGTATAGTAGGGGAGACCTTCTATGGCTACACCTTC
TRBJ2-3,TRBV30,NA,NA,CAWSVAGAGLDTQYF,TGTGCCTGGAGTGTGGCCGGGGCCGGGTTAGATACGCAGTATTTT
TRBJ1-5,TRBV5-1,NA,NA,CASSLTSGETQHF,TGCGCCAGCAGCTTGACATCGGGTGAGACCCAGCATTTT
TRBJ2-7,TRBV5-4,NA,NA,CASSFWGSEQYF,TGTGCCAGCAGCTTTTGGGGCAGCGAGCAGTACTTC
TRBJ1-2,TRBV4-1,NA,once,CASSQVPSGGANYGYTF,TGCGCCAGCAGCCAAGTTCCCTCCGGGGGGGCTAACTATGGCTACACCTTC
TRBJ2-3,TRBV29-1,TRBD2,NA,CSVVLISAGRADTQYF,TGCAGCGTTGTTCTTATCTCGGCAGGGAGGGCAGATACGCAGTATTTT
TRBJ1-1,TRBV30,NA,NA,CAWSIQNPNTEAFF,TGTGCCTGGAGTATACAGAACCCGAACACTGAAGCTTTCTTT
TRBJ2-1,TRBV2,TRBD2,NA,CASSDYAGVGDEQFF,TGTGCCAGCAGTGATTACGCGGGAGTAGGAGATGAGCAGTTCTTC
TRBJ2-2,TRBV27,NA,NA,CASLPQGWTGELFF,TGTGCCAGCCTTCCCCAGGGTTGGACCGGGGAGCTGTTTTTT
TRBJ2-7,TRBV19,NA,NA,CASSIGRSGDSYEQYF,TGTGCCAGTAGTATAGGGCGCAGCGGCGACTCCTACGAGCAGTACTTC
TRBJ2-5,TRBV7-9,NA,once,CASSLVGGASVETQYF,TGTGCCAGCAGCTTAGTTGGTGGGGCGTCGGTAGAGACCCAGTACTTC
TRBJ1-2,TRBV29-1,NA,NA,CSVEDPQLLLYGYTF,TGCAGCGTTGAAGATCCCCAGCTCCTACTCTATGGCTACACCTTC
TRBJ1-1,TRBV28,NA,once,CASSSPGMNTEAFF,TGTGCCAGCAGTTCCCCAGGGATGAACACTGAAGCTTTCTTT
TRBJ1-2,TRBV7-2,NA,once,CASSLSQVNYGYTF,TGTGCCAGCAGCTTAAGCCAGGTCAACTATGGCTACACCTTC
TRBJ1-1,TRBV6-1,NA,NA,CASSGSGTPEAFF,TGTGCCAGCAGTGGCTCTGGGACCCCGGAAGCTTTCTTT
TRBJ1-2,TRBV25-1,NA,NA,CASSSSKTQRANYGYTF,TGTGCCAGCAGTTCCTCTAAAACGCAACGCGCTAACTATGGCTACACCTTC
TRBJ2-1,TRBV5-1,NA,NA,CASSLNGFFRDEQFF,TGCGCCAGCAGCTTGAACGGGTTTTTTAGGGATGAGCAGTTCTTC